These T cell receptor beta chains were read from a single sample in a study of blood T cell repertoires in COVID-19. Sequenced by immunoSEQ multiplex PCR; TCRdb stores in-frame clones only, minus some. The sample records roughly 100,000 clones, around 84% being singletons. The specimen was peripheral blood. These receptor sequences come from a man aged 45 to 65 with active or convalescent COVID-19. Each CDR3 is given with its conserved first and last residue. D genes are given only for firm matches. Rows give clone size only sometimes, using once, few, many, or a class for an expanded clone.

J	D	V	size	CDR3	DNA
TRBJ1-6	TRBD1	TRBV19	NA	CASRSGQGGSPLHF	TGTGCCAGTAGGTCCGGACAGGGGGGTTCACCCCTCCACTTT
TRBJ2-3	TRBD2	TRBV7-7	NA	CASSLTPLAGGADTQYF	TGTGCCAGCAGCTTAACCCCTCTAGCGGGGGGCGCAGATACGCAGTATTTT
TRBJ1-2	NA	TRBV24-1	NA	CATSDPDSYYGYTF	TGTGCCACCAGTGATCCGGACAGCTACTATGGCTACACCTTC
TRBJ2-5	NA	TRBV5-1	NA	CASSSTGETQYF	TGCGCCAGCAGCTCGACAGGAGAGACCCAGTACTTC
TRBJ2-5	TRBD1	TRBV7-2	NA	CASSANRGRETQYF	TGTGCCAGCAGCGCGAACAGGGGGCGGGAGACCCAGTACTTC
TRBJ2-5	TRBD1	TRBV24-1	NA	CATSDQGQVIQETQYF	TGTGCCACCAGTGACCAGGGACAGGTGATCCAAGAGACCCAGTACTTC
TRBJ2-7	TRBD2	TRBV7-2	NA	CASSTRPGTSGGAQYF	TGTGCCAGCAGCACACGTCCCGGGACTAGCGGGGGGGCTCAGTACTTC
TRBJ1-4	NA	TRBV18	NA	CASLGPGNEKLFF	TGTGCCAGCTTAGGCCCGGGTAATGAAAAACTGTTTTTT
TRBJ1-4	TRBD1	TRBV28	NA	CASSPPDRASEKLFF	TGTGCCAGCAGCCCCCCGGACAGGGCGTCGGAAAAACTGTTTTTT
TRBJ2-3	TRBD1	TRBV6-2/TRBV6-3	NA	CASSYPRTGGHNTDTQYF	TGTGCCAGCAGTTACCCGAGGACAGGGGGCCATAATACAGATACGCAGTATTTT
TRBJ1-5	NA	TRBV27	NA	CASRGGSNQPQHF	TGTGCCAGCCGTGGGGGGAGCAATCAGCCCCAGCATTTT
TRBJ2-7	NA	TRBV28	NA	CASSFVVSYEQYF	TGTGCCAGCAGTTTTGTCGTCTCCTACGAGCAGTACTTC
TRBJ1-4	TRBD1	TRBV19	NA	CASSLGTGSEKLFF	TGTGCCAGTAGTCTCGGGACAGGGAGTGAAAAACTGTTTTTT
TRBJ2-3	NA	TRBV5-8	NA	CASASRERRTDTQYF	TGTGCCAGCGCGTCGAGGGAGCGTCGCACAGATACGCAGTATTTT
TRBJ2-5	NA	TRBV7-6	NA	CASSLGPGGQETQYF	TGTGCCAGCAGCTTAGGGCCTGGCGGCCAAGAGACCCAGTACTTC
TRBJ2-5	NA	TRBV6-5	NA	CASCNSFATETQYF	TGTGCCAGCTGTAACAGCTTTGCAACAGAGACCCAGTACTTC
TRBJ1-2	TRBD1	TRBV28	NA	CASSLRDSYYGYTF	TGTGCCAGCAGTTTACGGGACAGCTACTATGGCTACACCTTC
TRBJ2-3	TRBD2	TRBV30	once	CAWSVGVLAGGKADTQYF	TGTGCCTGGAGTGTAGGTGTACTAGCGGGGGGTAAGGCAGATACGCAGTATTTT
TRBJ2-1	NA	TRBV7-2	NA	CASSLGGRANEQFF	TGTGCCAGCAGCTTAGGAGGCCGAGCGAATGAGCAGTTCTTC
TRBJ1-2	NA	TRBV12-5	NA	CASAQGFGYGYTF	TGTGCTAGTGCCCAGGGATTTGGCTATGGCTACACCTTC
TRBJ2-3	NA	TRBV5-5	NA	CASRLLARDTQYF	TGTGCCAGCAGATTACTAGCCAGAGATACGCAGTATTTT
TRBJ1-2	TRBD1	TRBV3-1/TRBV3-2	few	CASSQDTGGGGYTF	TGTGCCAGCAGCCAAGACACAGGGGGAGGTGGCTACACCTTC